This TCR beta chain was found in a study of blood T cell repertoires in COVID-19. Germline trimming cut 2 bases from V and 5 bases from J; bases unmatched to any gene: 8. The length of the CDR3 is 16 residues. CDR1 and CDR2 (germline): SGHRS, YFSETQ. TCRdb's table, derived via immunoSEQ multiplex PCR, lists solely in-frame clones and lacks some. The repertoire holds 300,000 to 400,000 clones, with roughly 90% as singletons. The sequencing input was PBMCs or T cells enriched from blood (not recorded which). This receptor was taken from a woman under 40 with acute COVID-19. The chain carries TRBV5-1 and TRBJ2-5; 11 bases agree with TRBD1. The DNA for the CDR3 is TGCGCCAGCAGCTTTGGGACAGGGGGAGCTCGGGAGACCCAGTACTTC. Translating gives CASSFGTGGARETQYF.